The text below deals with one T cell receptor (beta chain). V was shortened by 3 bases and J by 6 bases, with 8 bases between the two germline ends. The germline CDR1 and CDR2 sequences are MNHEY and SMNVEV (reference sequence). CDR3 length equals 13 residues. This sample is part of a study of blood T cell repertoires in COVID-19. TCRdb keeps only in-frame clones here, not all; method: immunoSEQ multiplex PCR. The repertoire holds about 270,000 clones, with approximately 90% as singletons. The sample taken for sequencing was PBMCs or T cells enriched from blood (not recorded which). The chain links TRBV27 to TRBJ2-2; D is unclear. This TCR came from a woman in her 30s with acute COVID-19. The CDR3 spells CASSFKVAGELFF. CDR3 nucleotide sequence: TGTGCCAGCAGTTTCAAAGTAGCCGGGGAGCTGTTTTTT.